Shown below are 29 T cell receptor beta chains from a single sample sequenced in a study of human T cells and chemical hapten exposure. Documented time point: patch test 3, about 24 weeks after DPC sensitization. As to treatment: therapeutic diphenylcyclopropenone sensitization with weekly scalp DPC. TCRdb reprocessed the RACE reads via MiXCR and lists one record per CDR3 protein. The data show some 62,000 distinct CDR3 sequences, 9.5% to 11% seen once. This specimen consisted of whole blood, obtained in connection with sensitization to the hapten diphenylcyclopropenone (DPC). These receptors came from a young woman with alopecia areata. Some clones in this sample may be carry-over from other donors' samples.

The rearrangement joins TRBV6-5 to TRBJ1-5; D is perhaps TRBD1 (5 bases). Germline V CDR1 and CDR2: MNHEY, SVGAGI. The CDR3 has 16 residues. V lost 5 bases to trimming and J lost 2 bases, with 16 bases between them. As DNA, the CDR3 is TGTGCCAGCAGTGTTTCGGGGCCCCAGGGCAATCAGCCCCAGCATTTT. Its protein product is CASSVSGPQGNQPQHF.

Concerning this clonotype itself: With a much larger clone just one base away, this may be a read error. This chain uses TRBV14 with TRBJ2-5; TRBD2 might be the D (5 bases). V shed 2 bases and J shed 7 bases, with 11 bases lying between them. The length of the CDR3 is 13 residues. In germline, CDR1 is SGHDN, CDR2 FVKESK. This CDR3 is CASSQSPEGTQYF. The CDR3 DNA sequence: TGTGCCAGCAGCCAATCCCCCGAGGGGACCCAGTACTTC. The variable domain in full, with the rest retrieved from reference TRBV14 and TRBJ2-5, is EAGVTQFPSHSVIEKGQTVTLRCDPISGHDNLYWYRRVMGKEIKFLLHFVKESKQDESGMPNNRFLAERTGGTYSTLKVQPAELEDSGVYFCASSQSPEGTQYFGPGTRLLVL.

This clonotype was seen many times. This sequence joins TRBV18 and TRBJ1-1; a possible D gene is TRBD1 (6 bases). Germline CDR1 and CDR2: KGHSH and LQKENI. The germline V and J ends were trimmed by 2 bases and 6 bases, with 13 bases remaining between them. This CDR3 has 14 amino acids. CDR3 amino acids: CASSPRTDISEAFF. Written as DNA, the CDR3 is TGTGCCAGCTCACCAAGGACAGACATTTCTGAAGCTTTCTTT. Supplemented by reference TRBV18 and TRBJ1-1, the full variable domain reads NAGVMQNPRHLVRRRGQEARLRCSPMKGHSHVYWYRQLPEEGLKFMVYLQKENIIDESGMPKERFSAEFPKEGPSILRIQQVVRGDSAAYFCASSPRTDISEAFFGQGTRLTVV.

This clonotype was picked up a small number of times. The chain couples TRBV4-1 to TRBJ1-1; 8 nucleotides line up with TRBD1. Germline V gene sequence: CDR1 MGHRA, CDR2 YSYEKL. This CDR3 spans 14 amino acids. With V trimmed by 1 base and J by 4 bases, 2 bases remained unmatched. CDR3 bases: TGCGCCAGCAGCCAAGTGACAGGGGCCACTGAAGCTTTCTTT. It is translated as CASSQVTGATEAFF.

DNA for the CDR3: TGTGCCAGCAGCTTAGACGGGGGTCAGCCCCAGCATTTT. Translation gives CASSLDGGQPQHF. The chain joins TRBV7-9 to TRBJ1-5; tentative D call: TRBD1 (5 bases). The CDR3 is 13 residues long. The V gene lost 1 base and the J gene lost 6 bases, with 7 bases spanning the gap. Looked up from germline, CDR1 is SEHNR and CDR2 is FQNEAQ (reference sequence).

As to this clonotype: Since a much larger clone is just one base distant, this may be a read error. The chain links TRBV20-1 to TRBJ1-5; possibly TRBD1 for D (6 bases). Germline V gives CDR1 DFQATT, CDR2 SNEGSKA (reference sequence). The CDR3 loop spans 17 amino acids. CDR3 sequence: CNARGDTGAASNQPQHF. The DNA for the CDR3 is TGCAATGCTAGAGGGGATACGGGGGCGGCTAGCAATCAGCCCCAGCATTTT.

This clonotype was seen only a few times. The chain employs TRBV9 and TRBJ2-2; perhaps TRBD1 as D (6 bases). V was shortened by 3 bases and J by 15 bases, with 21 bases between the two germline ends. The CDR3 is 14 residues long. Germline CDR1 SGDLS, CDR2 YYNGEE. CDR3 amino acids: CASSDRDIESKVFF. The CDR3 DNA is TGTGCCAGCAGCGACCGGGACATAGAAAGTAAGGTGTTTTTT.

Ten or more counts support this clonotype. The chain joins TRBV18 to TRBJ1-5; D is uncertain. The CDR3 is made up of 14 amino acids. CDR1 and CDR2 (germline): KGHSH, LQKENI. Trimming took 3 bases from V and 4 from J, leaving 10 bases between them. The CDR3: CASSPGSQNQPQHF. For the CDR3, the DNA is TGTGCCAGCTCACCGGGGAGCCAAAATCAGCCCCAGCATTTT.

This clonotype was seen many times. The rearrangement joins TRBV18 to TRBJ1-5; the D gene is possibly TRBD1 (6 bases). Germline loops: CDR1 KGHSH, CDR2 LQKENI. V was shortened by 3 bases and J by 0 bases, with 12 bases between the two germline ends. The CDR3 consists of 16 residues. The DNA for the CDR3 is TGTGCCAGCTCACCTGGGGGCAGTTATAGCAATCAGCCCCAGCATTTT. Its protein product is CASSPGGSYSNQPQHF.

This clonotype was detected ten times or more. The chain carries TRBV10-3 and TRBJ1-2; unclear D gene. There are 16 residues in the CDR3. Germline values: CDR1 ENHRY, CDR2 SYGVKD. Trimming stripped 0 bases from V and 5 bases from J, with 16 bases between. CDR3 coding DNA: TGTGCCATCAGTGAGTCGACGGGTCGGGCCGAATATGGCTACACCTTC. Protein sequence: CAISESTGRAEYGYTF.

There are a few counts of this clonotype. The J gene is TRBJ2-3, the V gene TRBV5-1; tentatively, D is TRBD1 (6 bases). V was cut by 4 bases and J by 6 bases, with 15 bases left in between. The CDR3 is 14 residues long. The germline gives CDR1 SGHRS, CDR2 YFSETQ. CDR3 residues: CASSAGQPSDTQYF. The CDR3 DNA sequence: TGCGCCAGCAGCGCCGGACAGCCAAGCGATACGCAGTATTTT.

Turning to this clonotype: This sequence may be a read error, since a much larger clone differs from it by one base. The chain carries TRBV20-1 and TRBJ1-2; unclear D gene. Germline CDR1 DFQATT, CDR2 SNEGSKA (reference sequence). CDR3 length: 13 residues. The CDR3 loop reads CSALLALNYDYTF. The CDR3 DNA reads TGCAGTGCTCTTTTGGCCCTTAACTATGACTACACCTTC.

This clonotype was found many times. The chain links TRBV27 to TRBJ1-2; D remains ambiguous. The CDR3 covers 15 residues. V dropped 2 bases and J dropped 3 bases, with 13 bases sitting between them. Per the germline V gene, CDR1 is MNHEY and CDR2 is SMNVEV (reference sequence). This CDR3 is CASSLTNAAHYGYTF. The CDR3, as DNA: TGTGCCAGCAGTTTAACTAATGCTGCGCACTATGGCTACACCTTC.

The rearrangement links TRBV28 to TRBJ2-5; no definite D call. V lost 5 bases and J lost 7, with 14 bases in between. The CDR3 is 13 amino acids. CDR1 MDHEN and CDR2 SYDVKM come from the germline V gene. CDR3 protein: CASSPAAVGTQYF. The CDR3 DNA reads as TGTGCCAGCAGTCCTGCCGCGGTGGGGACCCAGTACTTC.

This clonotype has a handful of counts. One end of the junction is discordant with germline, which a read error may explain. The rearrangement joins TRBV7-8 to TRBJ2-1; D not certain. The CDR3 runs to 15 residues. Germline V gene lookup returns CDR1 SGHVS and CDR2 FQNEAQ. The CDR3 region is CASSLDENPYSEQFF. CDR3 nucleotide sequence: TGTGCCAGCAGCTTAGACGAAAACCCCTACAGTGAGCAGTTCTTC.

This clonotype was observed many times. The chain joins TRBV18 to TRBJ2-7; D is ambiguous. The CDR3 is 13 amino acids. The germline V gene has CDR1 KGHSH and CDR2 LQKENI. The V and J ends lost 3 bases and 4 bases respectively, with 10 bases between them. The CDR3 nucleotides are TGTGCCAGCTCACCGGACCGCCAGTACGAGCAGTACTTC. Translated: CASSPDRQYEQYF. Full variable domain (outside the CDR3, taken from reference TRBV18 and TRBJ2-7): NAGVMQNPRHLVRRRGQEARLRCSPMKGHSHVYWYRQLPEEGLKFMVYLQKENIIDESGMPKERFSAEFPKEGPSILRIQQVVRGDSAAYFCASSPDRQYEQYFGPGTRLTVT.

In its sample, this clonotype was seen a few times. The chain joins TRBV20-1 to TRBJ1-5; maybe TRBD1 (6 bases). Per the germline V gene, CDR1 is DFQATT and CDR2 is SNEGSKA (reference sequence). The CDR3 length is 16 residues. Trimming removed 3 bases from V and 2 bases from J, with 17 bases in between. As DNA, the CDR3 is TGCAGTGCTAGTCTCCAGGGGTTGTCGGGCAATCAGCCCCAGCATTTT. As protein: CSASLQGLSGNQPQHF.

As regards this clonotype: Germline is not matched at one junction end, which may reflect a read error. The chain combines TRBV28 with TRBJ1-4, with D uncertain. The CDR3 spans 14 residues. Per germline, CDR1 MDHEN and CDR2 SYDVKM. CDR3 sequence: CAGSLSSPREKLFF. The CDR3 DNA is TGTGCCGGCAGTTTATCATCCCCGAGGGAAAAACTGTTTTTT.

This clonotype was counted ten times or more. The CDR3 here is CASTSEGNQPQHF. The CDR3, as DNA: TGTGCCAGCACTTCTGAGGGCAATCAGCCCCAGCATTTT. This chain links TRBV12-3 or TRBV12-4 with TRBJ1-5; no firm D call. V was trimmed by 7 bases and J by 2 bases, leaving 9 bases between them. This CDR3 contains 13 residues.

The table lists this clonotype with a few counts. This rearrangement joins TRBV7-8 to TRBJ1-1; D possibly corresponds to TRBD1 (5 bases). This CDR3 contains 15 residues. Trimming cost V 1 base and J 0 bases, with 9 bases left between them. Germline CDR1 SGHVS, CDR2 FQNEAQ. This chain's CDR3 is CASSLGQIMNTEAFF. Here the CDR3 DNA reads TGTGCCAGCAGCTTAGGACAGATCATGAACACTGAAGCTTTCTTT.

The chain joins TRBV19 to TRBJ1-5; 9 positions match TRBD1. V shed 7 bases and J 6 bases; nucleotides not matched to a gene: 10. In germline, CDR1 is LNHDA, CDR2 SQIVND (reference sequence). CDR3 size: 15 residues. CDR3 protein: CASTGGTGIGQPQHF. The CDR3 nucleotides read TGTGCCAGTACGGGCGGGACAGGGATTGGTCAGCCCCAGCATTTT.

The J gene is TRBJ1-5, the V gene TRBV3-1; weak D call: TRBD1 (6 bases). V shed 4 bases and J shed 9 bases, with 13 bases lying between them. Germline CDR1 and CDR2: LGHDT and YNNKEL (reference sequence). The CDR3 contains 13 residues. In DNA form, the CDR3 reads TGTGCCAGCAGCCGCCTCGTACAGGGGCCCCAGCATTTT. Amino acid sequence: CASSRLVQGPQHF.

At least ten counts were recorded for this clonotype. The chain is built from TRBV7-6 and TRBJ2-5; 10 positions match TRBD2. Germline V gene sequence: CDR1 SGHVS, CDR2 FNYEAQ. The CDR3 contains 16 residues. V lost 8 bases and J lost 2; bases outside the gene matches: 11. This chain's CDR3 is CASRPRASGGQETQYF. The CDR3, as DNA: TGTGCCAGCCGCCCTCGCGCTAGCGGGGGACAAGAGACCCAGTACTTC.

The chain carries TRBV5-4 and TRBJ2-6; D may be TRBD2 (6 bases). This CDR3 has 19 residues. The germline V gene encodes CDR1 SGHNT and CDR2 YYREEE (reference sequence). Trimming took off 7 bases at V and 0 bases at J, with 23 bases between the two ends. This CDR3 reads CASRTRLGGRSSGANVLTF. The CDR3 DNA sequence: TGTGCCAGCCGCACTCGTTTGGGGGGACGAAGCTCTGGGGCCAACGTCCTGACTTTC. Variable domain in full (rest from reference TRBV5-4 and TRBJ2-6): ETGVTQSPTHLIKTRGQQVTLRCSSQSGHNTVSWYQQALGQGPQFIFQYYREEENGRGNFPPRFSGLQFPNYSSELNVNALELDDSALYLCASRTRLGGRSSGANVLTFGAGSRLTVL.

This clonotype appeared a few times. The rearrangement joins TRBV12-3 or TRBV12-4 to TRBJ2-3; 8 bases line up with TRBD2. The CDR3 contains 18 residues. The V gene end was trimmed by 5 bases and the J gene end by 0 bases; junction bases not matched to a gene: 13. The CDR3 DNA follows: TGTGCCAGCAGTCTAAAGCGGGGGCTTATCACTAGCACAGATACGCAGTATTTT. Protein: CASSLKRGLITSTDTQYF.

The chain uses TRBV7-2 and TRBJ2-3; D is ambiguous. The length of the CDR3 is 14 residues. V dropped 2 bases and J dropped 4 bases, with 10 bases sitting between them. Germline V lookup: CDR1 SGHTA, CDR2 FQGNSA. The CDR3 sequence is CASSLSTPADTQYF. The CDR3 region has the DNA TGTGCCAGCAGCTTAAGCACCCCCGCAGATACGCAGTATTTT.

The sample holds a few counts of this clonotype. The chain has TRBV5-5 and TRBJ1-1; D ambiguous. The germline V and J ends were trimmed by 1 base and 8 bases, with 6 bases remaining between them. Germline loops: CDR1 SGHKS, CDR2 YYEKEE (reference sequence). The CDR3 loop spans 11 amino acids. CDR3 nucleotide sequence: TGTGCCAGCAGCTTGTTATACGAAGCTTTCTTT. Amino acid sequence: CASSLLYEAFF.

Only a few counts were recorded for this clonotype. The rearrangement links TRBV5-1 to TRBJ1-1, with D maybe TRBD1 (5 bases). V shed 0 bases and J shed 4 bases, with 10 bases lying between them. Germline CDR1 and CDR2: SGHRS and YFSETQ. The CDR3 is 14 amino acids. This CDR3 is CASSLDKGPTEAFF. CDR3 DNA sequence: TGCGCCAGCAGCTTGGATAAGGGACCCACTGAAGCTTTCTTT.

The chain links TRBV6-2 or TRBV6-3 to TRBJ1-1; D is possibly TRBD1 (6 bases). The CDR3 spans 13 residues. The V end was cut by 4 bases, the J end by 7 bases, with 13 bases between. Germline V CDR1 and CDR2: MNHEY, SVGEGT. CDR3 amino acids: CASSSGDTIEAFF. The CDR3 nucleotides are TGTGCCAGCAGTTCTGGGGACACCATTGAAGCTTTCTTT.